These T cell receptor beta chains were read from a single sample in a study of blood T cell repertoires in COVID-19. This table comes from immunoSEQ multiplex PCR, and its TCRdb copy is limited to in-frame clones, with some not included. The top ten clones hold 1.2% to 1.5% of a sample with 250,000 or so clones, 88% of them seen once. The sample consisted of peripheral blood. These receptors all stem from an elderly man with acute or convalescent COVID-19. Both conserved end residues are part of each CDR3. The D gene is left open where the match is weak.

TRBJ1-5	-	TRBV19	TGTGCCAGTAGTCCAGCGACCCGGGATCAGCCCCAGCATTTT	CASSPATRDQPQHF
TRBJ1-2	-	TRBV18	TGTGCCAGCTCACCTCAGGCTGGCGACGGCTACACCTTC	CASSPQAGDGYTF
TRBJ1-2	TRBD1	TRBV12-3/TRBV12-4	TGTGCCAGCAGTCCGACAGGGGTTTATGGCTACACCTTC	CASSPTGVYGYTF
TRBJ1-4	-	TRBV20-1	TGCAGTGCTAGTTCAGGGCAGAGTAATGAAAAACTGTTTTTT	CSASSGQSNEKLFF
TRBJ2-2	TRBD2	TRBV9	TGTGCCAGCAGCGTAGCCGCGGGGGGTTGGACCGGGGAGCTGTTTTTT	CASSVAAGGWTGELFF
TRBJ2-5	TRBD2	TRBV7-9	TGTGCCAGCAGCTGGACTAGAGGGGAGGCCCAGTACTTC	CASSWTRGEAQYF
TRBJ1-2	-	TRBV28	TGTGCCAGCACCCCCCGGGACTATGGCTACACCTTC	CASTPRDYGYTF
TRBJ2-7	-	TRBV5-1	TGCGCCAGCAGCTTGGGGAGGGGAGGTACCTACGAGCAGTACTTC	CASSLGRGGTYEQYF
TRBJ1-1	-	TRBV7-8	TGTGCCAGCAGCCCGTCATCGACATGGAACACTGAAGCTTTCTTT	CASSPSSTWNTEAFF
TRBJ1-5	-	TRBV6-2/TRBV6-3	TGTGCCAGCAGTTACGCCAGGGGTCAGCCCCAGCATTTT	CASSYARGQPQHF
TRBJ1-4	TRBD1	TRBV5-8	TGTGCCAGCAGCCTGCGGACAGGGGCTAATGAAAAACTGTTTTTT	CASSLRTGANEKLFF